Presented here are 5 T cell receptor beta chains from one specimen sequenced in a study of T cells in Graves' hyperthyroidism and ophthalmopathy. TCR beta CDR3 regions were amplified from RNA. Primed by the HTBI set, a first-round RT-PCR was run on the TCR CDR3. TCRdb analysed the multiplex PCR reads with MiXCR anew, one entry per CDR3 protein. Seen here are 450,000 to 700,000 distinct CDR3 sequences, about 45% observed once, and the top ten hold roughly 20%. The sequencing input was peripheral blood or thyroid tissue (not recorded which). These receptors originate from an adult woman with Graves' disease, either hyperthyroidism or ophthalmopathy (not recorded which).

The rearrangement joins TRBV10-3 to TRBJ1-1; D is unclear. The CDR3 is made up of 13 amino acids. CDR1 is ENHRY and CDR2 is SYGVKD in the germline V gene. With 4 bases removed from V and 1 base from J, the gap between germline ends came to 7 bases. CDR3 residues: CAISAMGNTEAFF. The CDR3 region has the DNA TGTGCCATCAGTGCTATGGGGAACACTGAAGCTTTCTTT.

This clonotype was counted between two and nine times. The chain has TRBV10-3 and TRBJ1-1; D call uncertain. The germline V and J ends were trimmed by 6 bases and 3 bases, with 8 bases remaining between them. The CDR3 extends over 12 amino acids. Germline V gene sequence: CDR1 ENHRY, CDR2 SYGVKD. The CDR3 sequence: CAIREGYTEAFF. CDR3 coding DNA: TGTGCCATCAGAGAGGGTTACACTGAAGCTTTCTTT.

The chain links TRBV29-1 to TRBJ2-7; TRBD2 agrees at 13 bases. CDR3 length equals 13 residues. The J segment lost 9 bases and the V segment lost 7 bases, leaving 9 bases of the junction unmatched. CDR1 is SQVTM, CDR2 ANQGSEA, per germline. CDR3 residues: CSAGTSGDGRQYF. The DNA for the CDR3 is TGCAGCGCCGGGACTAGCGGGGACGGTCGGCAGTACTTC.

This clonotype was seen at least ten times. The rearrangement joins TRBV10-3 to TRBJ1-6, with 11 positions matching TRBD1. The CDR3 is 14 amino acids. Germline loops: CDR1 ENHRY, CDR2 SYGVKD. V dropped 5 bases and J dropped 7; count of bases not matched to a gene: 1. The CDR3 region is CAISRTGGNSPLHF. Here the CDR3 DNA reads TGTGCCATCAGTCGGACAGGGGGCAATTCACCCCTCCACTTT.

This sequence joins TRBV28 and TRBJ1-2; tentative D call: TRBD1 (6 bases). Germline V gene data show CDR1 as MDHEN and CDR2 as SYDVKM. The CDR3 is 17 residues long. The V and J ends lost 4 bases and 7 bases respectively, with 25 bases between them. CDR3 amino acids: CASSYRDIHYVLLGYTF. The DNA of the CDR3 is TGTGCCAGCAGTTACAGGGATATACATTATGTTCTTCTTGGCTACACCTTC.